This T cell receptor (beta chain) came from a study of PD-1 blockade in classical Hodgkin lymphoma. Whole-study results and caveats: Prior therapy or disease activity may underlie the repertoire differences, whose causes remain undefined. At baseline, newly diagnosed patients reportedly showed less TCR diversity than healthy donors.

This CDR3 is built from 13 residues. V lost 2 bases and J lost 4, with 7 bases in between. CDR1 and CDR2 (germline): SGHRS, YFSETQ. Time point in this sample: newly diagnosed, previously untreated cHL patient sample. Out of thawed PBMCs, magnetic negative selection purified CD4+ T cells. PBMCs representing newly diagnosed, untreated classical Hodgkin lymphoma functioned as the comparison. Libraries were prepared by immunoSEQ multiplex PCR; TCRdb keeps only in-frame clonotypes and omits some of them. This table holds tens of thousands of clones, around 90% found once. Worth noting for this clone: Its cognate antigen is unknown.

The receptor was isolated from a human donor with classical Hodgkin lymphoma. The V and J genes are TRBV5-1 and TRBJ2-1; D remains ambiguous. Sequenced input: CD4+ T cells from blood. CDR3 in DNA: TGCGCCAGCAGCTTCGAGCGTTACAATGAGCAGTTCTTC. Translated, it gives CASSFERYNEQFF.